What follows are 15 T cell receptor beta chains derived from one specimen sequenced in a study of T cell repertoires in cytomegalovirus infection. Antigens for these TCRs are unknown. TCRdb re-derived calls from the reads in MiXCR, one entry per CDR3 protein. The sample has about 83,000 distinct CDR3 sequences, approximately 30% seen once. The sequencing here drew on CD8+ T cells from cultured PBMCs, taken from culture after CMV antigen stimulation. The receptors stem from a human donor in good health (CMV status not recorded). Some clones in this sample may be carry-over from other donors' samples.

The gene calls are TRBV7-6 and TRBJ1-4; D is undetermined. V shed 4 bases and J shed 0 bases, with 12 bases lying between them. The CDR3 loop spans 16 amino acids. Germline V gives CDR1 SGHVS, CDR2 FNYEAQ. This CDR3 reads CASSSIVHATNEKLFF. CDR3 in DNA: TGTGCCAGCAGCTCCATAGTCCATGCAACTAATGAAAAACTGTTTTTT.

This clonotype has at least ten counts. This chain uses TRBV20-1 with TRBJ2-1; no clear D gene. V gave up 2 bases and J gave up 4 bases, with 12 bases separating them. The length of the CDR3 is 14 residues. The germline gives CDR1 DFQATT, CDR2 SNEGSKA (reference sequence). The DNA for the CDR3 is TGCAGTGCTAGACCAGCAAAAGATTACAATGAGCAGTTCTTC. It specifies CSARPAKDYNEQFF.

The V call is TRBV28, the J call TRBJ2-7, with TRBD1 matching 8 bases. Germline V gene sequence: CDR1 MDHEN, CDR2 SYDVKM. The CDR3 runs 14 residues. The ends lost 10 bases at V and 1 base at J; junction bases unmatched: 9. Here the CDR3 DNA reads TGTGCCATCCAAGGGACAGGATCTTCCTACGAGCAGTACTTC. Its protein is CAIQGTGSSYEQYF.

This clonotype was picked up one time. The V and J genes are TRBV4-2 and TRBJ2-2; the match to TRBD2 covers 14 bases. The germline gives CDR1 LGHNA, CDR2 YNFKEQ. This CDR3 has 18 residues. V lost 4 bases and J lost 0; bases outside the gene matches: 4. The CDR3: CASSPRLAGGPNTGELFF. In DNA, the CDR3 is TGTGCCAGCAGCCCCCGACTAGCGGGGGGGCCGAACACCGGGGAGCTGTTTTTT.

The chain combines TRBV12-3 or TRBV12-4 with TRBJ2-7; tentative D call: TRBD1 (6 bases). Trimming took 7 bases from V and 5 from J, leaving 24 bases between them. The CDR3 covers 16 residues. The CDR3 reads CASTLGRGLMINEQYF. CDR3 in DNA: TGTGCCAGCACTTTGGGCAGGGGCTTAATGATCAACGAGCAGTACTTC.

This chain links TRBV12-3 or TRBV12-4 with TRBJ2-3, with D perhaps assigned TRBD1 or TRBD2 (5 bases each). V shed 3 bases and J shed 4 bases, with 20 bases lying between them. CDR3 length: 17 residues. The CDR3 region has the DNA TGTGCCAGCAGTTTTGTTTTGGGTTGGGGGAAATCAGATACGCAGTATTTT. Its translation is CASSFVLGWGKSDTQYF.

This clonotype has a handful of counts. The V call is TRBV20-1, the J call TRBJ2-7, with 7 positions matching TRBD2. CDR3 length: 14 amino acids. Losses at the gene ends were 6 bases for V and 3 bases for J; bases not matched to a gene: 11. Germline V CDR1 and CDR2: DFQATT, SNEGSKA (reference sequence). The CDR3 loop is CSAPGGPSFYEQYF. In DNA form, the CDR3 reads TGCAGTGCGCCGGGGGGTCCCTCTTTCTACGAGCAGTACTTC.

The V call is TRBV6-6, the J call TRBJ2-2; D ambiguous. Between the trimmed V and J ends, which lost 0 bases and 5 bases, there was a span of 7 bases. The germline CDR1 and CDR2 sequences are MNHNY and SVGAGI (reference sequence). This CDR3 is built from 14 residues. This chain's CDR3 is CASSYSMVTGELFF. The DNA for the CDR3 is TGTGCCAGCAGTTACTCGATGGTAACCGGGGAGCTGTTTTTT.

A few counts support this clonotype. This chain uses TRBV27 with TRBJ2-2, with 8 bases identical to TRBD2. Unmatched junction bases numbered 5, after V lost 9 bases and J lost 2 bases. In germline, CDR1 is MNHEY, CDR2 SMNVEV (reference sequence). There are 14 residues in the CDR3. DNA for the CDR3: TGTGCCAGTTCAGCGGGGGCCAACACCGGGGAGCTGTTTTTT. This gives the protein CASSAGANTGELFF.

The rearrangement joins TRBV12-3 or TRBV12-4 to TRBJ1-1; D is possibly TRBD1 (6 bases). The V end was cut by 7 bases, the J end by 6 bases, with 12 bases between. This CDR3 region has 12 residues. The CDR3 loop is CASTTGTAEAFF. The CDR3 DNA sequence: TGTGCCAGCACCACAGGGACCGCTGAAGCTTTCTTT.

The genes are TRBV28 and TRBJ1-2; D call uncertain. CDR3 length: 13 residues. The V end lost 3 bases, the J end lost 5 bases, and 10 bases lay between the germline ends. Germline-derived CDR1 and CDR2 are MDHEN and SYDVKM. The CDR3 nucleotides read TGTGCCAGCAGTTTCTCAAGAGGGTATGGCTACACCTTC. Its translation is CASSFSRGYGYTF.

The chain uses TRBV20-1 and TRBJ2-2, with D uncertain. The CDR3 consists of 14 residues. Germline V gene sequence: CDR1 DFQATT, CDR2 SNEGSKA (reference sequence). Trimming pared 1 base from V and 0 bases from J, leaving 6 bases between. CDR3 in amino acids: CSARAAANTGELFF. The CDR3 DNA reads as TGCAGTGCTAGAGCAGCCGCGAACACCGGGGAGCTGTTTTTT.

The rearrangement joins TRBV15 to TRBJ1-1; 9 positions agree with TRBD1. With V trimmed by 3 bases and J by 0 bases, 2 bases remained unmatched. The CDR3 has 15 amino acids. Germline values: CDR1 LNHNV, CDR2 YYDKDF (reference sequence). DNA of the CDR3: TGTGCCACCAGCAGGGACAGGGGTTTGAACACTGAAGCTTTCTTT. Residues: CATSRDRGLNTEAFF.

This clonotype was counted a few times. The CDR3 bases are TGTGCCAGCAGTTTCCTGGCGGGGGGGGTAGAGACCCAGTACTTC. As protein: CASSFLAGGVETQYF. This sequence joins TRBV28 and TRBJ2-5, with TRBD2 matching over 9 bases. Losses at the gene ends were 3 bases for V and 4 bases for J; bases not matched to a gene: 6. The germline CDR1 and CDR2 sequences are MDHEN and SYDVKM. CDR3 length equals 15 residues.

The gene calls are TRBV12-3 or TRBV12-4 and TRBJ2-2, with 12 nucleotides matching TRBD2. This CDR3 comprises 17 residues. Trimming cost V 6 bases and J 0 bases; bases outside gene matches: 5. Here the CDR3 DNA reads TGTGCCAGCAGGGGGACTAGCGGGCCTACGAACACCGGGGAGCTGTTTTTT. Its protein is CASRGTSGPTNTGELFF.